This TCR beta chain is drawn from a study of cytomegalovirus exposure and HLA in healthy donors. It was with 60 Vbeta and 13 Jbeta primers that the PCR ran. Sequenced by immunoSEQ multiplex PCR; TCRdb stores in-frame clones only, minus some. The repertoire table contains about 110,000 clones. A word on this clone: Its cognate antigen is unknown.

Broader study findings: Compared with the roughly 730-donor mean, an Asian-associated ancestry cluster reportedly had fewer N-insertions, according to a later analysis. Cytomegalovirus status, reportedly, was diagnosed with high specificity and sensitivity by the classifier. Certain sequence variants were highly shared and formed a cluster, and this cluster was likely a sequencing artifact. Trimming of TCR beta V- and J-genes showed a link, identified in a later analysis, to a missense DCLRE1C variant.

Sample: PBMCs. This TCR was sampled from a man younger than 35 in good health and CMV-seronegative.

The chain's CDR3 is CASSRGQLNTEAFF. The CDR3 DNA reads as TGTGCCAGCAGCCGCGGACAGCTGAACACTGAAGCTTTCTTT. The chain recombines TRBV16 with TRBJ1-1, with a weak D call TRBD1 (6 bases). V shed 4 bases and J shed 0 bases, with 9 bases lying between them. Germline CDR1 KGHSY, CDR2 FQNENV. The CDR3 is made up of 14 amino acids.